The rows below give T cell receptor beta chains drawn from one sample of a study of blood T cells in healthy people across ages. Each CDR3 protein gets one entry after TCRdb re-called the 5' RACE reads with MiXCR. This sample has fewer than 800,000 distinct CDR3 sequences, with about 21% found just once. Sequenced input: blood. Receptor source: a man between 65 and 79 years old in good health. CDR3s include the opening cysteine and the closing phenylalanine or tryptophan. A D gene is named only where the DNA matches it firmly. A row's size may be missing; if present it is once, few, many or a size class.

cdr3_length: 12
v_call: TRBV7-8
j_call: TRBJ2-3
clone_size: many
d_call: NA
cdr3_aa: CASSFDLDTQYF
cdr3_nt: TGTGCCAGCAGCTTTGACTTGGATACGCAGTATTTT

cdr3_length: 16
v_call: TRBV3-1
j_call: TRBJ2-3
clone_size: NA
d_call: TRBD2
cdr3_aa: CASSQASGSSTDTQYF
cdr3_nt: TGTGCCAGCAGCCAAGCCAGCGGGAGTAGCACAGATACGCAGTATTTT

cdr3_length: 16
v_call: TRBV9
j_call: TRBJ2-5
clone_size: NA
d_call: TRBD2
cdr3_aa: CASSGGLAGVLETQYF
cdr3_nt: TGTGCCAGCAGCGGCGGACTAGCGGGAGTTTTGGAGACCCAGTACTTC

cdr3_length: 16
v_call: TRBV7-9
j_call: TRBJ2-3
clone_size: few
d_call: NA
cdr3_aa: CASEGGPGVSTDTQYF
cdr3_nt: TGTGCCAGCGAAGGGGGTCCGGGGGTGAGCACAGATACGCAGTATTTT

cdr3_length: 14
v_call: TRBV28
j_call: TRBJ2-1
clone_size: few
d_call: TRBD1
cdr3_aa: CASSFRTGPNEQFF
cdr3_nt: TGTGCCAGCAGTTTCCGGACAGGGCCGAATGAGCAGTTCTTC

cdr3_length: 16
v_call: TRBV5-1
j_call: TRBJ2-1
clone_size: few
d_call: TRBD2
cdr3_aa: CASSPRGSGRVDEQFF
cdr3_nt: TGCGCCAGCAGCCCCCGGGGTAGCGGGAGGGTCGATGAGCAGTTCTTC

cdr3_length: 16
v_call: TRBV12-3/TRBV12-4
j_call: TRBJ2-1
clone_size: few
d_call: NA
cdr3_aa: CASSPSRTDSYNEQFF
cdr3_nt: TGTGCCAGCAGTCCCAGTCGGACGGATTCCTACAATGAGCAGTTCTTC

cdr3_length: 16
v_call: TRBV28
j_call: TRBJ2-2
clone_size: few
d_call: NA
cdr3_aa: CASSSRPNRNTGELFF
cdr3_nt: TGTGCCAGCAGTTCCCGACCGAATAGGAACACCGGGGAGCTGTTTTTT

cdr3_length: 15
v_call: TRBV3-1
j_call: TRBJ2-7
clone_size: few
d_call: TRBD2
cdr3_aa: CASSPSGRLPYEQYF
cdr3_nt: TGTGCCAGCAGCCCTAGCGGTAGATTACCCTACGAGCAGTACTTC

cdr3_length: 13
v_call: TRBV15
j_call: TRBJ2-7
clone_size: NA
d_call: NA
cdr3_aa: CATSSGGTYEQYF
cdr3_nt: TGTGCCACCAGCAGCGGGGGCACCTACGAGCAGTACTTC

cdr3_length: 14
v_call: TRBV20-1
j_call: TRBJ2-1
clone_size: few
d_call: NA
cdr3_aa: CSAATGNSYNEQFF
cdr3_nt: TGCAGTGCTGCAACAGGGAACTCCTACAATGAGCAGTTCTTC

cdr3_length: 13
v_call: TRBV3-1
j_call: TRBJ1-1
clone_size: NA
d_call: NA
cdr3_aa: CASSPDINTEAFF
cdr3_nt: TGTGCCAGCAGCCCGGACATAAACACTGAAGCTTTCTTT

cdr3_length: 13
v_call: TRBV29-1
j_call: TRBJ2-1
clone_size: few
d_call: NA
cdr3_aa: CSVCPDRDNEQFF
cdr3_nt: TGCAGCGTCTGTCCCGACAGAGACAATGAGCAGTTCTTC

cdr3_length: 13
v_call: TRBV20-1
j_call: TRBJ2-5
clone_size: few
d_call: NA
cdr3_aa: CSAVNVHQETQYF
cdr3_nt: TGCAGTGCTGTCAACGTCCACCAAGAGACCCAGTACTTC

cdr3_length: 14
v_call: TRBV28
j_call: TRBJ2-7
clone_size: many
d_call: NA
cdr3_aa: CASSLQGGSYEQYF
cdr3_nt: TGTGCCAGCAGCCTGCAGGGAGGCTCCTACGAGCAGTACTTC

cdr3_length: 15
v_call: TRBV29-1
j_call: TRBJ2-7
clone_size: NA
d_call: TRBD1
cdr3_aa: CSVEGGQGGPYEQYF
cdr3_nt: TGCAGCGTTGAAGGTGGACAGGGAGGCCCCTACGAGCAGTACTTC

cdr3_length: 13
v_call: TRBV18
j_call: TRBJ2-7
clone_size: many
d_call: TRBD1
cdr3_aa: CASSPAGQVEQYF
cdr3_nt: TGTGCCAGCTCACCAGCGGGACAGGTGGAGCAGTACTTC

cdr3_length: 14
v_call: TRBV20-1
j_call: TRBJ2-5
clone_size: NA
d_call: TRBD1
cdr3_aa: CSARGGQYQETQYF
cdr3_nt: TGCAGTGCTAGAGGGGGACAGTACCAAGAGACCCAGTACTTC

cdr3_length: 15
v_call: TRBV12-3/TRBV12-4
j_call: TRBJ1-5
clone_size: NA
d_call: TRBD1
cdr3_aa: CASNTQGEGNQPQHF
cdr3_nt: TGTGCCAGTAACACCCAGGGGGAGGGCAATCAGCCCCAGCATTTT

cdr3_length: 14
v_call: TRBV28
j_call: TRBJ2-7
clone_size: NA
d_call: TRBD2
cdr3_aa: CASSLLAGHNEQYF
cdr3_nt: TGTGCCAGCAGTCTCCTAGCGGGACACAACGAGCAGTACTTC

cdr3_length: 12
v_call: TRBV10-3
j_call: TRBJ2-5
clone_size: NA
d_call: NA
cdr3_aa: CAIKDIQETQYF
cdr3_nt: TGTGCCATCAAAGACATCCAAGAGACCCAGTACTTC

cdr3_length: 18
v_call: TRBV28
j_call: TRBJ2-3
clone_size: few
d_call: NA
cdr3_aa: CASSLGLQSPSSTDTQYF
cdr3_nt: TGTGCCAGCAGTTTGGGCCTACAGTCCCCTTCTAGCACAGATACGCAGTATTTT

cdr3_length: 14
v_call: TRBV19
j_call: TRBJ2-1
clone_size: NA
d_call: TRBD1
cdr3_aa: CASRDRALNNEQFF
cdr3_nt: TGTGCCAGTCGGGACAGAGCGTTAAACAATGAGCAGTTCTTC

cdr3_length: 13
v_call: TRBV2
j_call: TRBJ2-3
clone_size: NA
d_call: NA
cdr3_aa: CASGQASTDTQYF
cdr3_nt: TGTGCCAGCGGTCAAGCTAGCACAGATACGCAGTATTTT

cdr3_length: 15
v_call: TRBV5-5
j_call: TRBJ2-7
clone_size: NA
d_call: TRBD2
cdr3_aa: CASTWEGSSSYEQYF
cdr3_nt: TGTGCCAGCACATGGGAGGGGTCGTCCTCCTACGAGCAGTACTTC

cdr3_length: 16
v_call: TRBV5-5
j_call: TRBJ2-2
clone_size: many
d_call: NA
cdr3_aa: CASSFLGRRGTGELFF
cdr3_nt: TGTGCCAGCAGCTTCCTCGGGAGAAGGGGGACCGGGGAGCTGTTTTTT

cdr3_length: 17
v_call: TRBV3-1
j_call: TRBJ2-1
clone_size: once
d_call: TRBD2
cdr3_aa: CASSQRRGAGSYNEQFF
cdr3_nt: TGTGCCAGCAGCCAACGCAGAGGAGCGGGGAGCTACAATGAGCAGTTCTTC

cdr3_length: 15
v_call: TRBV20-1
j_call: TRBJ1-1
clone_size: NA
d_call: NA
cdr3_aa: CSARPPQGKNTEAFF
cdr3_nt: TGCAGTGCTAGACCCCCACAGGGAAAAAACACTGAAGCTTTCTTT

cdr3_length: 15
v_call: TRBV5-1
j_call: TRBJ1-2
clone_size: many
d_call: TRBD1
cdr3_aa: CASSLRTGEDYGYTF
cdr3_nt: TGCGCCAGCAGCCTTAGGACAGGGGAGGACTATGGCTACACCTTC

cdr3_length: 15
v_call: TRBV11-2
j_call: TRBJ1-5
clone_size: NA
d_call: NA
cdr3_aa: CASSLGWGSNQPQHF
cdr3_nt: TGTGCCAGCAGCTTAGGGTGGGGGAGCAATCAGCCCCAGCATTTT

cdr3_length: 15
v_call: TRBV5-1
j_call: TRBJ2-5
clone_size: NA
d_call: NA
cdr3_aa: CASSLFGAVRETQYF
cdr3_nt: TGCGCCAGCAGCTTGTTTGGGGCGGTAAGGGAGACCCAGTACTTC

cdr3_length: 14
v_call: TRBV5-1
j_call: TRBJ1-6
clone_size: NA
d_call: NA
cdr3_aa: CASSSGQYNSPLHF
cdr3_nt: TGCGCCAGCAGCTCCGGACAGTATAATTCACCCCTCCACTTT

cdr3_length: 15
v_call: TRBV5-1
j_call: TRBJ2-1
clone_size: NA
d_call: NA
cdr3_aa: CASSQPGASYNEQFF
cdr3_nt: TGCGCCAGCAGCCAGCCGGGAGCCTCCTACAATGAGCAGTTCTTC

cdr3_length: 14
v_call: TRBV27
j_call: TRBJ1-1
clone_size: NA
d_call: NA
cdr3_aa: CATAKGGGNTEAFF
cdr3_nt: TGTGCCACCGCGAAAGGGGGAGGGAACACTGAAGCTTTCTTT

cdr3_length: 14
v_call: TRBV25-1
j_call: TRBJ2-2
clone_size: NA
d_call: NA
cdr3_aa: CASSDGTRLRELFF
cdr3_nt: TGTGCCAGCAGTGACGGGACAAGGCTTAGGGAGCTGTTTTTT

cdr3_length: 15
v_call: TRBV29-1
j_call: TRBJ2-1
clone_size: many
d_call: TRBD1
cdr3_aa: CSVESGQGAWDEQFF
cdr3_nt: TGCAGCGTTGAGTCGGGGCAGGGGGCTTGGGATGAGCAGTTCTTC

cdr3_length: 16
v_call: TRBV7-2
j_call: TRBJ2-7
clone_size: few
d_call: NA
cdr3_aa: CASSFSGPFASYEQYF
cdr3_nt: TGTGCCAGCAGCTTTTCGGGGCCCTTCGCCTCCTACGAGCAGTACTTC

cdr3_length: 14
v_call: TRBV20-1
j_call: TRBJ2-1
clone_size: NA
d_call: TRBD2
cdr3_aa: CSARGLAEQGEQFF
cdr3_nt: TGCAGTGCTAGGGGACTAGCCGAACAGGGTGAGCAGTTCTTC

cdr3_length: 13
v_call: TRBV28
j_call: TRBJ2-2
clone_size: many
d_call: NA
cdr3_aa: CASSSPNTGELFF
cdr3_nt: TGTGCCAGCAGTTCCCCGAACACCGGGGAGCTGTTTTTT

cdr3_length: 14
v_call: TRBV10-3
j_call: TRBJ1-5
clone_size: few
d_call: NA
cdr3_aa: CAISVGQINQPQHF
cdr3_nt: TGTGCCATCAGTGTCGGACAGATTAATCAGCCCCAGCATTTT

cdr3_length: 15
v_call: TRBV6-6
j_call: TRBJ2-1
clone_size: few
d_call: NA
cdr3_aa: CASSYAGSFENEQFF
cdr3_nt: TGTGCCAGCAGTTACGCGGGTAGTTTTGAGAATGAGCAGTTCTTC

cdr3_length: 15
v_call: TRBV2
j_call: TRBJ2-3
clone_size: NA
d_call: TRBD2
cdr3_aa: CASRRTGGPPDTQYF
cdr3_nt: TGTGCCAGCAGGAGGACGGGAGGGCCCCCAGATACGCAGTATTTT

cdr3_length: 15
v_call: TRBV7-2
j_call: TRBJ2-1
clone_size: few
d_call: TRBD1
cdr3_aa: CASSEDRVPCNEQFF
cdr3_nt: TGTGCCAGCAGCGAAGACAGGGTCCCTTGCAATGAGCAGTTCTTC

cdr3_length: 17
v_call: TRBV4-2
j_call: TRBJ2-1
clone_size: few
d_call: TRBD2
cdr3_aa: CASSQERAGPSYNEQFF
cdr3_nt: TGTGCCAGCAGCCAAGAAAGAGCGGGACCCTCCTACAATGAGCAGTTCTTC

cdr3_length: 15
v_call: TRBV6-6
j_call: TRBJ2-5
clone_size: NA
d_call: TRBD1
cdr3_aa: CASSSRGQTQETQYF
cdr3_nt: TGTGCCAGCAGTTCCCGGGGACAGACTCAAGAGACCCAGTACTTC

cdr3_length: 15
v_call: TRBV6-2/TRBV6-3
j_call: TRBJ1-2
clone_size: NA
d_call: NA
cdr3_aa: CASSYGWQAAGGYTF
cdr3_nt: TGTGCCAGCAGTTACGGATGGCAGGCGGCGGGAGGCTACACCTTC

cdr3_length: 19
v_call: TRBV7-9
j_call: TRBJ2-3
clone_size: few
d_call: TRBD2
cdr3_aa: CASTSWGLAGQEETDTQYF
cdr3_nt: TGTGCCAGCACCTCTTGGGGACTAGCGGGCCAGGAGGAGACAGATACGCAGTATTTT

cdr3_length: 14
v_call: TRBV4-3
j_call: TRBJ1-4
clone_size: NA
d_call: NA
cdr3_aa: CASSLTGGYEKLFF
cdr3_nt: TGCGCCAGCAGCCTGACGGGAGGGTATGAAAAACTGTTTTTT

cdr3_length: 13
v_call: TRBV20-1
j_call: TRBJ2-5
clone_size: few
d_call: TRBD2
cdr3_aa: CSAILAGEETQYF
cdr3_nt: TGCAGTGCTATACTAGCGGGAGAAGAGACCCAGTACTTC